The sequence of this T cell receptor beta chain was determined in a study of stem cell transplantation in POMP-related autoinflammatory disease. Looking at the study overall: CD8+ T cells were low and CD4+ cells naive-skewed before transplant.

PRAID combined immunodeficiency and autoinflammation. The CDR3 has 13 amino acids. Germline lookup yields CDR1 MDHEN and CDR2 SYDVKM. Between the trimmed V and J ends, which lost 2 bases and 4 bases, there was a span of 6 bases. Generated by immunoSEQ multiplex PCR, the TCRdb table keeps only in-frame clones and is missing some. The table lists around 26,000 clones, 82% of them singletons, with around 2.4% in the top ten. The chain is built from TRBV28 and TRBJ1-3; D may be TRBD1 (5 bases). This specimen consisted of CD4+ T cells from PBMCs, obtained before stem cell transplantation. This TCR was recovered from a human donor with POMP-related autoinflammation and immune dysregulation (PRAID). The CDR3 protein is CASSLGGGNTIYF. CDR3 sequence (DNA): TGTGCCAGCAGTTTAGGGGGGGGAAACACCATATATTTT.